Below are 14 T cell receptor beta chains sequenced from a single sample in a study of cytomegalovirus exposure and HLA in healthy donors. PCR was performed using 60 Vbeta and 13 Jbeta primers. Data came from immunoSEQ multiplex PCR; TCRdb stores just in-frame clones and leaves some out. The sample has about 110,000 clones, less than 85% seen once. Sequencing was done on a sample of PBMCs. The receptor set was obtained from a middle-aged man in good health and CMV-seropositive.

This clone was seen a handful of times. The chain has TRBV9 and TRBJ1-2; 7 positions match TRBD1. This CDR3 has 16 residues. CDR1 is SGDLS and CDR2 is YYNGEE in the germline V gene. V lost 4 bases, J lost 2 bases, and 11 bases stayed unmatched. The CDR3 reads CASSPRQGSRNYGYTF. In DNA, the CDR3 is TGTGCCAGCAGCCCCAGACAGGGCAGTCGGAACTATGGCTACACCTTC.

The chain carries TRBV7-9 and TRBJ1-1; 9 positions agree with TRBD1. The CDR3 length is 17 residues. The germline V gene encodes CDR1 SEHNR and CDR2 FQNEAQ (reference sequence). V gave up 0 bases and J gave up 2 bases; unmatched junction bases: 7. CDR3 loop: CASSLAYRDRVNTEAFF. The CDR3 bases are TGTGCCAGCAGCTTAGCGTATCGGGACAGGGTAAACACTGAAGCTTTCTTT. The variable domain in full, completed from reference TRBV7-9 and TRBJ1-1, reads DTGVSQNPRHKITKRGQNVTFRCDPISEHNRLYWYRQTLGQGPEFLTYFQNEAQLEKSRLLSDRFSAERPKGSFSTLEIQRTEQGDSAMYLCASSLAYRDRVNTEAFFGQGTRLTVV.

The V gene is TRBV11-2, the J gene TRBJ2-3, with D perhaps matching TRBD2 (6 bases). Trimming shortened V by 5 bases and J by 2 bases, and 14 bases separated the two germline ends. The CDR3 is made up of 15 amino acids. Germline V CDR1 and CDR2: SGHAT, FQNNGV. CDR3 region: CASSAGGEATDTQYF. The CDR3 DNA follows: TGTGCCAGCAGCGCAGGTGGGGAGGCCACAGATACGCAGTATTTT.

This chain uses TRBV29-1 with TRBJ2-7, with D hard to call. The CDR3 loop spans 12 amino acids. With 1 base removed from V and 2 bases from J, the gap between germline ends came to 6 bases. Germline lookup yields CDR1 SQVTM and CDR2 ANQGSEA. The CDR3 here is CSVEGQAYEQYF. CDR3 sequence (DNA): TGCAGCGTTGAAGGGCAGGCCTACGAGCAGTACTTC.

This sequence joins TRBV10-3 and TRBJ1-3; D ambiguous. The germline CDR1 and CDR2 sequences are ENHRY and SYGVKD. The CDR3 has 14 residues. Trimming stripped 8 bases from V and 0 bases from J, with 11 bases between. CDR3: CAIRREYSGNTIYF. CDR3 DNA sequence: TGTGCCATCCGACGGGAGTACTCTGGAAACACCATATATTTT.

This clone has just a few counts. The chain couples TRBV18 to TRBJ1-4, with D tentatively TRBD1 (5 bases). Germline V gene lookup returns CDR1 KGHSH and CDR2 LQKENI. The V end was cut by 4 bases, the J end by 8 bases, with 17 bases between. This CDR3 comprises 15 residues. In DNA form, the CDR3 reads TGTGCCAGCTCACTCTTCAGGGAGGATGGGGAAAAACTGTTTTTT. Translation: CASSLFREDGEKLFF.

J is TRBJ2-1 and V is TRBV5-6; perhaps TRBD2 as D (6 bases). The CDR3 has 14 amino acids. Trimming removed 4 bases at V and 0 bases at J, with 8 bases between. Germline values: CDR1 SGHDT, CDR2 YYEEEE. CDR3 loop: CASSAGSSYNEQFF. In DNA, the CDR3 is TGTGCCAGCAGCGCGGGAAGCTCCTACAATGAGCAGTTCTTC.

V gene TRBV4-3 combines with J gene TRBJ1-2; D possibly corresponds to TRBD1 (5 bases). V shed 0 bases and J shed 4 bases, with 18 bases lying between them. Germline CDR1 and CDR2: LGHNA and YSLEER. This CDR3 is 17 amino acids long. CDR3 DNA: TGCGCCAGCAGCCAAGATCTCAGGGTTTCCCAGCGCTATGGCTACACCTTC. The encoded protein is CASSQDLRVSQRYGYTF.

J is TRBJ1-2 and V is TRBV7-9; D is unresolved. With 5 bases removed from V and 6 bases from J, the gap between germline ends came to 10 bases. The CDR3 extends over 12 amino acids. Germline V lookup: CDR1 SEHNR, CDR2 FQNEAQ (reference sequence). Here the CDR3 DNA reads TGTGCCAGCAGCCCAAGGGAGGATGGCTACACCTTC. The encoded protein is CASSPREDGYTF.

The chain joins TRBV2 to TRBJ2-5, with 9 bases identical to TRBD2. CDR1 is SNHLY, CDR2 FYNNEI, per germline. The CDR3 has 15 amino acids. V lost 4 bases to trimming and J lost 7 bases; unmatched junction nucleotides: 10. The CDR3 nucleotides read TGTGCCAGCAGTGCTAGCGGGACCCTCCTTGGGACCCAGTACTTC. Residues: CASSASGTLLGTQYF.

This clone appeared a few times. V gene TRBV2 combines with J gene TRBJ2-7; no definite D call. Germline V gene sequence: CDR1 SNHLY, CDR2 FYNNEI. V was clipped by 2 bases and J by 2 bases, with 7 bases between them. This CDR3 has 13 residues. The DNA of the CDR3 is TGTGCCAGCAGTGAACCAGGTCCCTACGAGCAGTACTTC. It yields the protein CASSEPGPYEQYF.

J is TRBJ2-7 and V is TRBV10-3; perhaps TRBD1 as D (6 bases). V shed 0 bases and J shed 3 bases, with 15 bases lying between them. The CDR3 spans 16 residues. Per germline, CDR1 ENHRY and CDR2 SYGVKD. In nucleotides, the CDR3 is TGTGCCATCAGTGAGTCGAAGAGGACAGTAAGCTACGAGCAGTACTTC. Its translation: CAISESKRTVSYEQYF.

The V and J genes are TRBV28 and TRBJ2-1; no firm D call. Looked up from germline, CDR1 is MDHEN and CDR2 is SYDVKM. The V end was cut by 2 bases, the J end by 0 bases, with 5 bases between. The CDR3 loop spans 14 amino acids. DNA for the CDR3: TGTGCCAGCAGTTTACTCAGCTCCTACAATGAGCAGTTCTTC. As protein: CASSLLSSYNEQFF.

This chain connects TRBV7-9 to TRBJ2-5, with 8 bases identical to TRBD1. The CDR3 covers 12 residues. Germline values: CDR1 SEHNR, CDR2 FQNEAQ (reference sequence). J was trimmed by 1 base and V by 11 bases; bases with no gene match: 3. In DNA, the CDR3 is TGTGCCGGGACAGGCCCCCAAGAGACCCAGTACTTC. It codes for CAGTGPQETQYF.